This T cell receptor (beta chain) came from a study of blood T cell repertoires in COVID-19. Study information: Specimens from acute and convalescent COVID-19 originated in the United States, Italy and Spain. T cells, B-cell-depleted T cells, or PBMCs supplied cDNA or gDNA.

The Seattle patients joined while their infection was active and were tracked longitudinally afterward. Under the authors' procedure: By means of reference gene primer amplification, nucleated cell counts were estimated. Sequenced by immunoSEQ multiplex PCR; TCRdb stores in-frame clones only, minus some. The DNA was the basis for D and trimming; V, J and clone size are from that table. The table records 250,000 to 350,000 clones, about 86% of them present only once. The CDR3 totals 16 residues. The germline V gene has CDR1 SGHAT and CDR2 FQNNGV. V shed 6 bases and J 13 bases; nucleotides not matched to a gene: 18.

The V and J genes are TRBV11-2 and TRBJ2-6, with TRBD1 matching over 7 bases. The specimen was peripheral blood. This clonotype was sampled from a person aged 65 to 85 with COVID-19, enrolled during active disease. The CDR3 nucleotides are TGTGCCAGCAGACCCGTAAGACAGGGTTATGGTAGGGTCCTGACTTTC. Encoded protein: CASRPVRQGYGRVLTF.